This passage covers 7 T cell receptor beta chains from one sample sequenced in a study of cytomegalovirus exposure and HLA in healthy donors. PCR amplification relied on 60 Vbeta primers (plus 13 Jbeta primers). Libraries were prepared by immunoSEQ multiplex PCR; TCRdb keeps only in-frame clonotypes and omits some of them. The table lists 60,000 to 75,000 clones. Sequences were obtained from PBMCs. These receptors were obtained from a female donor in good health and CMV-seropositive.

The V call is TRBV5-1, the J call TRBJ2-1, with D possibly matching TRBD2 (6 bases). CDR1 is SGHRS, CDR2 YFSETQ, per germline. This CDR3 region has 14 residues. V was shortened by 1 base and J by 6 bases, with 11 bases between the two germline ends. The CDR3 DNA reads TGCGCCAGCAGCTTGACGGGACTTGGCAATGAGCAGTTCTTC. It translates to CASSLTGLGNEQFF.

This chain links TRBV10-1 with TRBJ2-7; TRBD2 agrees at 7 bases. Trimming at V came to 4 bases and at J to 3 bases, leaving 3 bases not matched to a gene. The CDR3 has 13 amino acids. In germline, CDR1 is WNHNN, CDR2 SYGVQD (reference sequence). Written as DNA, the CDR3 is TGCGCCAGCAGTGCGGCTAGCGGCTACGAGCAGTACTTC. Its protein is CASSAASGYEQYF.

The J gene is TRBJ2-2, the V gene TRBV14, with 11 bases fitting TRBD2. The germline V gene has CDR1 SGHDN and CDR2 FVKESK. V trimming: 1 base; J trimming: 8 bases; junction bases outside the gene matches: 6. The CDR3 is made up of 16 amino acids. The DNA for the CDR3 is TGTGCCAGCAGCCAAGGACACCTAGCGGGAGGAGGGGAGCTGTTTTTT. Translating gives CASSQGHLAGGGELFF.

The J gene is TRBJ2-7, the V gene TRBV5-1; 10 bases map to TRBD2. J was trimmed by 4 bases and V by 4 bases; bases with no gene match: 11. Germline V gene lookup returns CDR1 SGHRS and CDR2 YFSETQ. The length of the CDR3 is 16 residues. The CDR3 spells CASSQGLAGGLYEQYF. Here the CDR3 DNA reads TGCGCCAGCAGCCAGGGGTTAGCGGGAGGTCTATACGAGCAGTACTTC.

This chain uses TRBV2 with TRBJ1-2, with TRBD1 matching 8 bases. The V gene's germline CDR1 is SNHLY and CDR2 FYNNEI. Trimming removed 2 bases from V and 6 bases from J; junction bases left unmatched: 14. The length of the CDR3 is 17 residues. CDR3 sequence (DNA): TGTGCCAGCAGTGAACGGGGGCAGGGGGCGATTATTAATGGCTACACCTTC. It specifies CASSERGQGAIINGYTF.

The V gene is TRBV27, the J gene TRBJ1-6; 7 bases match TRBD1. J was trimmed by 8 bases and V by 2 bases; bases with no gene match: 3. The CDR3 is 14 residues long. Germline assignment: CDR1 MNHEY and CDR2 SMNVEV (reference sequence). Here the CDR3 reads CASSLQGGDSPLHF. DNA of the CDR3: TGTGCCAGCAGTTTACAGGGGGGAGATTCACCCCTCCACTTT.

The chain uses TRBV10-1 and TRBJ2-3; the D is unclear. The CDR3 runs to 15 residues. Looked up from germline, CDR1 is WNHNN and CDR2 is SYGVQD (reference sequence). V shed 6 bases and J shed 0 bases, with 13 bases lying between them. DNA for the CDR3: TGCGCCAGCAGATCGTTAGCTGCTAGCACAGATACGCAGTATTTT. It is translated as CASRSLAASTDTQYF.